The clone carrying this TCR beta chain was found many times. As yet, its antigen is unknown. Germline V gives CDR1 SGHRS, CDR2 YFSETQ. With 0 bases clipped from V and 1 base from J, the junction kept 8 bases outside the gene matches. The CDR3 runs 18 residues. The data belong to a study of identical twins. Study-wide points: The study drew conclusions from cross-sectional statistical analysis, not from following the same donors.

TCRdb called the 5' RACE reads again in MiXCR, with one record for every CDR3 protein. The repertoire includes about 890,000 distinct CDR3 sequences, approximately 13% of them detected once, and 1.5% to 2% sits in the top ten. This same sample was also taken into another study, of yellow fever vaccine responses in identical twins.

Sequenced sample: PBMCs. This TCR was recovered from a young woman in good health. V and J are TRBV5-1 and TRBJ2-7, with 12 bases that match TRBD2. The CDR3 DNA follows: TGCGCCAGCAGCTTGGCCGCGACTAGCGGGAGTAGTTCCTACGAGCAGTACTTC. Protein: CASSLAATSGSSSYEQYF.